One TCR beta chain is described in this entry. In its sample, this clonotype was seen many times. What this receptor recognizes is not known. Within one base of it there is no much larger clone, and no base qualities were kept. TCR beta CDR3 regions were amplified from RNA transcripts. For the first round of RT-PCR on the TCR CDR3, the HTBI primer set was used together with the Qiagen OneStep RT-PCR kit. Libraries were constructed in a second round of multiplex PCR, after which size selection and purification were performed. The libraries were sequenced on an Illumina HiSeq2000 using paired-end 100 bp reads. The original pipeline was this. Raw data were processed with SOAPnuke, discarding reads with adapters, uncalled bases, mean Phred below 15, or no exact constant-primer or identifier match. COPE v1.2.5 was used to merge the high-quality paired reads, and each unique nucleotide sequence was defined as a clonotype. MiTCR v1.1 was used to align clonotypes to the IMGT TRBV, TRBD and TRBJ reference segments. Analysis was restricted to V-J combinations with a frequency above 0.0001, which covered roughly 99% of repertoires. A TCS score was defined as the ratio between F50 (clonal expansion) and ExV (chaos), using BLOSUM62-based TCRdist between CDR3 peptides within each V-J. Welch's t-statistics and random forest reduced 450 to 600 V-J features to about 13, which were used in a naive Bayes classifier (R e1071). Clones were called with MiXCR by TCRdb after fastp trimmed the public reads at Q25, and only in-frame beta chains were retained. Every distinct CDR3 protein forms one entry, paired with its most common genes and DNA. These V and J calls rely on TCRdb rather than the paper's analysis. This sample comprises fewer than 450,000 distinct CDR3 sequences, about 17% of them detected only once. Around 35% of the sample is held by the ten biggest clonotypes.

The data were taken from a study of T cells in Graves' hyperthyroidism and ophthalmopathy (dated by TCRdb to about 2019). For the wider study: Peripheral blood samples were taken at the time of initial diagnosis, prior to any treatment. An independent validation cohort of about 20 hyperthyroidism patients and 15 or so patients who later progressed to ophthalmopathy tested prospective prediction of ophthalmopathy. Thyroid tissue and blood T-cell repertoires from six Graves' hyperthyroidism patients were also compared in the study. Following sampling, methimazole starting at 30 mg daily was given to hyperthyroidism patients, and high-dose intravenous methylprednisolone was given to ophthalmopathy patients. TCR V-J signatures able to tell the groups apart were searched for in a discovery cohort of 100 patients, of whom 43 had Graves' ophthalmopathy and about 60 had stable Graves' hyperthyroidism. The 100 discovery patients were randomly split 7:3 into training and test sets. TCR Vbeta CDR3 sequencing of 130 to 150 peripheral blood samples (around 45 ophthalmopathy, roughly 74 hyperthyroidism and approximately 17 progressor patients) is reported in the paper.

The hyperthyroidism patients were between 18 and 65 years old and newly diagnosed, with a disease duration of less than 2 months. Any patient with an uncontrolled infection, another autoimmune disease, pregnancy or lactation was excluded. Clinical symptoms, serum thyroxine and TRAb, thyroid ultrasound, and orbital computed tomography formed the basis for the diagnoses. Blood from progressor patients was drawn when they were first diagnosed with hyperthyroidism, before any ophthalmopathy symptoms appeared. Ficoll-Paque density gradient centrifugation was used to isolate PBMCs from about 10 ml of fresh peripheral blood. Patients classed as progressors first received a Graves' hyperthyroidism diagnosis and then went on to develop ophthalmopathy during follow-up. Trizol reagent was used to extract total RNA, and RNA quality was then checked on an Agilent 2100 Bioanalyzer. The germline V gene encodes CDR1 SEHNR and CDR2 FQNEAQ (reference sequence). From the cysteine through the phenylalanine, the CDR3 covers 17 amino acids. The sequence is cut down to CDR3 DNA, 51 bases in frame from base 1. V is cut by 1 base and J by 4 bases, and the space between the germline ends is 16 bases.

Paper-wide results and their limitations: No statistical method was used to fix the sample size in advance, and group allocation was not hidden from the investigators. Most expanded thyroid clonotypes (frequency above 0.001) were also found in blood, which suggests that blood repertoires may mirror thyroid immune responses. In validation, the model predicted progression to ophthalmopathy with about 71% sensitivity and 72.22% specificity, a median of around 6.6 months before onset. In cross-validation, a model built on a 13 V-J signature told ophthalmopathy apart from stable hyperthyroidism with under 90% sensitivity and roughly 83% specificity, and in testing the same model reached 80%/75%.

The chain is assembled from TRBV7-9 and TRBJ1-4; the D segment cannot be called with confidence. The source is a young woman with Graves' hyperthyroidism that later progressed to Graves' ophthalmopathy. Sequences were obtained from blood. The DNA sequence is given as TGTGCCAGCAGCTTAGGCAGATCCTTCCCCTATAATGAAAAACTGTTTTTT. Translated, it gives CASSLGRSFPYNEKLFF.